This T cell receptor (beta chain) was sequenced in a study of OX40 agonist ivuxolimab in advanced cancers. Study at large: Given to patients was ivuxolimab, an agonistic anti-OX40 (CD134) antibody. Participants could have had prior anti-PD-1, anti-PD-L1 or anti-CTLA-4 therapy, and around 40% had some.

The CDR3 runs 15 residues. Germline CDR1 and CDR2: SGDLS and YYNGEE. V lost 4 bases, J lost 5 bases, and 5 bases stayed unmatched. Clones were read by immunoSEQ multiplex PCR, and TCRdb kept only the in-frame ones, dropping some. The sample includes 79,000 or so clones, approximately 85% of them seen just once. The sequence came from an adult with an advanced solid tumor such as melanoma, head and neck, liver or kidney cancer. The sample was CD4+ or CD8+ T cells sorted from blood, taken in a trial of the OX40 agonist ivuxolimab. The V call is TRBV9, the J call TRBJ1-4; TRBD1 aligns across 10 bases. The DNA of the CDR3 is TGTGCCAGCAGCCCCCCGGGACAGGGGAATGAAAAACTGTTTTTT. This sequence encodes CASSPPGQGNEKLFF.